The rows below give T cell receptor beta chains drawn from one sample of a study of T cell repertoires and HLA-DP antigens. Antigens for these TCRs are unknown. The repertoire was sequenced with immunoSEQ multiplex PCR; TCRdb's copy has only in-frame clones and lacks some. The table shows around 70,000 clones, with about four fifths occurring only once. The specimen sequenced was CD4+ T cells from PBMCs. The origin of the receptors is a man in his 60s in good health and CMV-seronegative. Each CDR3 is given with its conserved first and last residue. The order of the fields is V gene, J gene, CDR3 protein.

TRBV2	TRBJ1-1	CASRPQGAYTEAFF
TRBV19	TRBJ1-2	CASVGTYGYTF
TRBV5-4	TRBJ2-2	CASSSQTTHTGELFF
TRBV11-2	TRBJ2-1	CASSPGLPVFF
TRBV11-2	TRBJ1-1	CASSFRQGGTEAFF
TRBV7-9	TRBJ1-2	CASSLAREQFYGYTF
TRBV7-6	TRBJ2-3	CASSLGTDTQYF
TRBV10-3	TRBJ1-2	CAISRDSRYGYTF
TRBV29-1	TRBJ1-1	CSVADRPNTEAFF
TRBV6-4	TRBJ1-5	CASSEQGNQPQHF
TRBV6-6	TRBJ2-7	CASSYPDSYEQYF
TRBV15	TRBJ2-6	CATSRVGHQSAGANVLTF
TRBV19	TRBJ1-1	CASSIAQGVGGRNTEAFF
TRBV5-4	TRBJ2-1	CASSADRGYNEQFF
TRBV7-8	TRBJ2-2	CASSLLVSANTGELFF
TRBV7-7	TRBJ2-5	CASSPSGVGETQYF
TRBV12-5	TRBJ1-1	CASGLGVDTEAFF
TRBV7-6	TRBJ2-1	CASSLRLLAGAIGEQFF
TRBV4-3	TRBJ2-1	CASSKSGGGSYNEQFF
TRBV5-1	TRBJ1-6	CASSLSGGVNSPLHF
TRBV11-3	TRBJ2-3	CASSSGPTDTQYF
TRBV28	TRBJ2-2	CASSLSRGGERNTGELFF
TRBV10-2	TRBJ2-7	CASSGQTGGWYEQYF
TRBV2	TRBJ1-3	CASSAIRGPHHTIYF
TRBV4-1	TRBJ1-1	CASSQDSNKRGRAFF
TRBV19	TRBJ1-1	CASSTPGLNTEAFF
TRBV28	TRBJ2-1	CASSPTTSGRNNEQFF
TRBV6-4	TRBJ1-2	CASSPLSGVSGGYTF
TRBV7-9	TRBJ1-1	CASSLENTEAFF
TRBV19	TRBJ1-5	CASSIGGQGNQPQHF
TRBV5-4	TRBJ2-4	CASSLWQENIQYF
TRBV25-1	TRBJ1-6	CASSSRGRGGNSPLHF